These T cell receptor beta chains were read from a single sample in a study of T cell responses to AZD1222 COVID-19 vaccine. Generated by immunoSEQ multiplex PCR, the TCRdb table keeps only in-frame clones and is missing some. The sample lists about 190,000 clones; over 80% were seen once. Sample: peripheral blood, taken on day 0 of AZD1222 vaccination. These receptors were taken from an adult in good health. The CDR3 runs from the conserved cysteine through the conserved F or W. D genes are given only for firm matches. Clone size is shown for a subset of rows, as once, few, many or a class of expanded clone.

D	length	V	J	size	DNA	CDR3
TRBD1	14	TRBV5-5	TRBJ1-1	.	TGTGCCAGCAGCTGGGACAGGGTTAGCACTGAAGCTTTCTTT	CASSWDRVSTEAFF
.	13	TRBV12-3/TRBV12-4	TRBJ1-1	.	TGTGCCAGCAGTGTCTCGGGCGCGGGTTTAGCTTTCTTT	CASSVSGAGLAFF
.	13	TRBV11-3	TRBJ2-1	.	TGTGCCAGCAGCTTAGGAGGTAGTAATGAGCAGTTCTTC	CASSLGGSNEQFF
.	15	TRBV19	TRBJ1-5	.	TGTGCCAGTACAACAGTTCTATATAGCAATCAGCCCCAGCATTTT	CASTTVLYSNQPQHF
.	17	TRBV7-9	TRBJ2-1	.	TGTGCCAGCAGCTTAGCAGTCAGGGCCGAGAGATACAATGAGCAGTTCTTC	CASSLAVRAERYNEQFF
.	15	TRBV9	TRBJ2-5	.	TGTGCCAGCAGCGTTGAGGGGGGCCTAGGAGAGACCCAGTACTTC	CASSVEGGLGETQYF
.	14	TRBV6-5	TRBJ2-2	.	TGTGCCACAAGGGGAAGTTCGAACACCGGGGAGCTGTTTTTT	CATRGSSNTGELFF
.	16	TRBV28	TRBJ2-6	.	TGTGCCAGCAGCCTCCTGGGCGGCTCTGGGGCCAACGTCCTGACTTTC	CASSLLGGSGANVLTF
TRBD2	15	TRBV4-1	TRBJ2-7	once	TGCGCCAGCAGCAATCGGGGACTAGCGGGGGGCGAGCAGTACTTC	CASSNRGLAGGEQYF
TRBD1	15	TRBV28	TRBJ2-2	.	TGTGCCAGCAGGACATACAGGGGGCCTGTCGGGGAGCTGTTTTTT	CASRTYRGPVGELFF
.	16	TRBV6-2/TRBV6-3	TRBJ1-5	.	TGTGCCAGCAGCTCGGGGCAGGGTTTTCTCAATCAGCCCCAGCATTTT	CASSSGQGFLNQPQHF
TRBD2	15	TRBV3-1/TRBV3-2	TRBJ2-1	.	TGTGCCAGCAGCCAAGCTAGCGGGGGGAAAAATGAGCAGTTCTTC	CASSQASGGKNEQFF
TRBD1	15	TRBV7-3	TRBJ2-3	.	TGTGCCAGCAGCACGGGACAGGGGGCAATAGATACGCAGTATTTT	CASSTGQGAIDTQYF
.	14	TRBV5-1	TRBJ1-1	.	TGCGCCAGCAGCTTGGATCAGCGAAACACTGAAGCTTTCTTT	CASSLDQRNTEAFF
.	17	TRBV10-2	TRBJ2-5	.	TGCGCCAGCAGCCCCATTCGGCGGGGCGCCCTCCAAGAGACCCAGTACTTC	CASSPIRRGALQETQYF
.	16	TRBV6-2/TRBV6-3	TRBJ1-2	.	TGTGCCAGCAGTTACTCACCCGGGACCGTCGCTTATGGCTACACCTTC	CASSYSPGTVAYGYTF
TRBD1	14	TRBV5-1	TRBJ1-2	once	TGCGCCAGCAGGGAAACAGGGGATCACTATGGCTACACCTTC	CASRETGDHYGYTF
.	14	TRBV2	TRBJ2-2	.	TGTGCCAGCGGCAGGCAGGCGAACACCGGGGAGCTGTTTTTT	CASGRQANTGELFF
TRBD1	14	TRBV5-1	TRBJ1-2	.	TGCGCCAGCAGCTGGACAGGGGGGGACTATGGCTACACCTTC	CASSWTGGDYGYTF
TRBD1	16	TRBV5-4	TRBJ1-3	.	TGTGCCAGCAGCTCGACAGGGTACAGCTCTGGAAACACCATATATTTT	CASSSTGYSSGNTIYF
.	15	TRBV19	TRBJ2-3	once	TGTGCCAGTAGTTCTGTGTGGTCCAGCACAGATACGCAGTATTTT	CASSSVWSSTDTQYF
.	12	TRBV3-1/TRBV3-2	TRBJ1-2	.	TGTGCCAGCGGAACAGGGATGGGTGGCTACACCTTC	CASGTGMGGYTF
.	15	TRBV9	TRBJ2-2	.	TGTGCCAGCAGCGCCCACTCACGACCTACCGGGGAGCTGTTTTTT	CASSAHSRPTGELFF
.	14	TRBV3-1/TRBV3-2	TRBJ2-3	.	TGTGCCAGCAGCCAATCGAGCCTCACAGATACGCAGTATTTT	CASSQSSLTDTQYF